One and the same sample provided the 24 T cell receptor beta chains below, sequenced in a study of CD8+ T cells in alopecia areata (dated by TCRdb to 2016 to 2019). Libraries were built with the immunoSEQ multiplex PCR assay. RNA was extracted from all samples and reverse transcribed into cDNA as template for TCR sequencing. What TCRdb holds here is the immuneACCESS table cut down to in-frame rearrangements. Part of the clones is not present; checked against another copy, under half of the missing clones reflect an unresolved V gene, and the others are unexplained. The sample has about 150,000 clones on record, nearly 55% of them singletons. Jointly, the top ten make up less than 20% of the sample. In the paper's terms, the time point label means: 4 weeks on oral tofacitinib. The sample's treatment or condition label, in plain terms: oral pan-JAK inhibitor, 5-10 mg twice daily. Sequenced here: CD8+ T cells sorted from blood, sampled at week 4, from a patient treated with tofacitinib. All receptors derive from a human donor with alopecia areata.

The chain joins TRBV6-5 to TRBJ2-5; D possibly uses TRBD1 or TRBD2 (5 bases each). The CDR3 has 13 amino acids. Germline CDR1 is MNHEY and CDR2 is SVGAGI. Trimming took 6 bases from V and 5 from J, leaving 13 bases between them. Written as DNA, the CDR3 is TGTGCCAGCAGCGTCCCCGGGGCCGAGACCCAGTACTTC. Protein: CASSVPGAETQYF.

The chain has TRBV29-1 and TRBJ2-7; D might be TRBD1 or TRBD2, each matching 5 bases. The CDR3 sequence is 15 residues long. CDR1 SQVTM and CDR2 ANQGSEA come from the germline V gene. Trimming took off 7 bases at V and 0 bases at J, with 19 bases between the two ends. For the CDR3, the DNA is TGCAGCGCGCGGATGGGGACGGAAAGCTCCTACGAGCAGTACTTC. It codes for CSARMGTESSYEQYF.

The chain carries TRBV5-4 and TRBJ2-3; D possibly corresponds to TRBD2 (5 bases). The CDR3 is made up of 16 amino acids. V dropped 5 bases and J dropped 2 bases, with 18 bases sitting between them. Germline CDR1 reads SGHNT; CDR2 reads YYREEE (reference sequence). The CDR3 DNA reads TGTGCCAGCAGGACCGGACTCGGCGGAACCACAGATACGCAGTATTTT. It translates to CASRTGLGGTTDTQYF.

J is TRBJ2-1 and V is TRBV5-8; 8 bases match TRBD2. V lost 6 bases to trimming and J lost 2 bases; unmatched junction nucleotides: 10. There are 16 residues in the CDR3. Per germline, CDR1 SGHTS and CDR2 YDEGEE. In DNA form, the CDR3 reads TGTGCCAGCAATCCGGTTCCGGGAGGGACCTACAATGAGCAGTTCTTC. It yields the protein CASNPVPGGTYNEQFF.

The chain links TRBV2 to TRBJ2-1, with D hard to call. Germline V CDR1 and CDR2: SNHLY, FYNNEI. Trimming took 9 bases from V and 4 from J, leaving 13 bases between them. The CDR3 runs to 13 residues. CDR3 bases: TGTGCCAGGGGTAAAAGACCATACAATGAGCAGTTCTTC. Protein product: CARGKRPYNEQFF.

The chain has TRBV4-1 and TRBJ1-2; D unclear. Trimming shortened V by 2 bases and J by 6 bases, and 13 bases separated the two germline ends. The CDR3 extends over 14 amino acids. Germline CDR1 is MGHRA and CDR2 is YSYEKL. CDR3 nucleotides: TGCGCCAGCAGCCAAACGCCCTTAGGCCATGGCTACACCTTC. Translated: CASSQTPLGHGYTF.

This chain uses TRBV15 with TRBJ1-1, with TRBD1 as a possible D gene (6 bases). V shed 4 bases and J shed 2 bases, with 17 bases lying between them. CDR1 LNHNV and CDR2 YYDKDF come from the germline V gene (reference sequence). CDR3 length: 16 amino acids. The CDR3 DNA follows: TGTGCCACCAGCACCCCGACAGGTAGCGAAAACACTGAAGCTTTCTTT. Residues: CATSTPTGSENTEAFF.

This clone was observed a few times. J is TRBJ2-1 and V is TRBV6-1, with 7 bases that match TRBD1. This CDR3 is built from 13 residues. V lost 6 bases and J lost 6; bases outside the gene matches: 5. CDR1 and CDR2 from the germline V gene are MNHNS and SASEGT. The chain's CDR3 is CASSYTGANEQFF. The CDR3 region has the DNA TGTGCCAGCAGCTACACAGGGGCCAATGAGCAGTTCTTC.

This clone was seen more than once but under ten times. The J gene is TRBJ1-1, the V gene TRBV27; D remains ambiguous. Germline V gene sequence: CDR1 MNHEY, CDR2 SMNVEV (reference sequence). V was shortened by 3 bases and J by 1 base, with 6 bases between the two germline ends. CDR3 length: 13 amino acids. Here the CDR3 DNA reads TGTGCCAGCAGTTTGATACGGAACACTGAAGCTTTCTTT. Its protein product is CASSLIRNTEAFF.

This sequence joins TRBV7-9 and TRBJ2-1; possible D gene TRBD2, 6 bases. This CDR3 is built from 11 residues. Germline CDR1 is SEHNR and CDR2 is FQNEAQ (reference sequence). Trimming cost V 8 bases and J 8 bases, with 10 bases left between them. The chain's CDR3 is CASRDFDEQFF. The CDR3 nucleotides read TGTGCCAGCCGGGACTTCGATGAGCAGTTCTTC.

In its sample, this clone was seen a few times. As DNA, the CDR3 is TGTGCCAGCAGCTTAGCGGGATTCACACTAGGCTACACCTTC. It specifies CASSLAGFTLGYTF. The chain uses TRBV13 and TRBJ1-2; D not resolved. Trimming pared 1 base from V and 8 bases from J, leaving 14 bases between. The CDR3 is made up of 14 amino acids. Germline lookup yields CDR1 PRHDT and CDR2 FYEKMQ (reference sequence).

The CDR3 here is CASSLGQGATQPQHF. The CDR3 nucleotides are TGTGCCAGCAGCTTAGGGCAGGGGGCGACTCAGCCCCAGCATTTT. V usage is TRBV11-2 and J usage is TRBJ1-5; 8 bases fit TRBD1. CDR3 length: 15 residues. Per germline, CDR1 SGHAT and CDR2 FQNNGV. Unmatched junction bases numbered 5, after V lost 1 base and J lost 6 bases.

In its sample, this clone was seen a few times. The chain carries TRBV7-2 and TRBJ2-3; D call uncertain. With 5 bases removed from V and 6 bases from J, the gap between germline ends came to 9 bases. Germline CDR1 reads SGHTA; CDR2 reads FQGNSA. The CDR3 length is 12 residues. CDR3 residues: CASSRAPDTQYF. The CDR3, as DNA: TGTGCCAGCAGCCGGGCCCCGGATACGCAGTATTTT.

This clone has a handful of counts. This chain links TRBV7-9 with TRBJ2-7; D uncertain. Per germline, CDR1 SEHNR and CDR2 FQNEAQ (reference sequence). Trimming pared 5 bases from V and 7 bases from J, leaving 18 bases between. The length of the CDR3 is 14 residues. This CDR3 reads CASSPPGLPEEQYF. The DNA for the CDR3 is TGTGCCAGCAGCCCCCCGGGCCTCCCCGAGGAGCAGTACTTC. Full variable domain (rest looked up from reference TRBV7-9 and TRBJ2-7): DTGVSQNPRHKITKRGQNVTFRCDPISEHNRLYWYRQTLGQGPEFLTYFQNEAQLEKSRLLSDRFSAERPKGSFSTLEIQRTEQGDSAMYLCASSPPGLPEEQYFGPGTRLTVT.

The chain uses TRBV5-1 and TRBJ2-1, with 9 nucleotides matching TRBD2. Looked up from germline, CDR1 is SGHRS and CDR2 is YFSETQ. This CDR3 has 15 amino acids. J lost 5 bases, V lost 4 bases, and 7 bases had no gene match. The CDR3 loop reads CASSASGGFNNEQFF. The CDR3 nucleotides are TGCGCCAGCAGCGCCAGCGGGGGGTTTAACAATGAGCAGTTCTTC. The full variable domain, completed using reference TRBV5-1 and TRBJ2-1, is KAGVTQTPRYLIKTRGQQVTLSCSPISGHRSVSWYQQTPGQGLQFLFEYFSETQRNKGNFPGRFSGRQFSNSRSEMNVSTLELGDSALYLCASSASGGFNNEQFFGPGTRLTVL.

The chain employs TRBV5-6 and TRBJ2-2; TRBD1 is a possible D gene (5 bases). The V gene lost 5 bases and the J gene lost 6 bases, with 14 bases spanning the gap. CDR1 SGHDT and CDR2 YYEEEE come from the germline V gene. The CDR3 extends over 14 amino acids. The CDR3 nucleotides read TGTGCCAGCAGTCGGCGACAGAGCTCCGGGGAGCTGTTTTTT. It encodes CASSRRQSSGELFF.

The rearrangement links TRBV7-9 to TRBJ1-5, with a possible D match to TRBD1 (5 bases). V was pared by 1 base and J by 7 bases, with 11 bases between. Germline assignment: CDR1 SEHNR and CDR2 FQNEAQ (reference sequence). This CDR3 is built from 14 residues. CDR3 loop: CASSLDWGKQPQHF. CDR3 nucleotides: TGTGCCAGCAGCTTAGATTGGGGGAAACAGCCCCAGCATTTT.

This chain uses TRBV9 with TRBJ2-2; 9 nucleotides match TRBD2. This CDR3 spans 17 amino acids. CDR1 and CDR2 (germline): SGDLS, YYNGEE. V shed 4 bases and J 1 base; nucleotides not matched to a gene: 8. The CDR3 loop is CASSPRPSGENTGELFF. Written as DNA, the CDR3 is TGTGCCAGCAGCCCCCGACCTAGCGGGGAGAACACCGGGGAGCTGTTTTTT.

The CDR3 nucleotides are TGCGCCAGCAGCCTTTGGACAGGGGGCTCGGACGAGCAGTACTTC. Amino acid sequence: CASSLWTGGSDEQYF. V usage is TRBV4-1 and J usage is TRBJ2-7, with 11 bases aligning to TRBD1. V shed 4 bases, J shed 5 bases, and the junction held 7 bases outside the gene matches. The V gene's germline CDR1 is MGHRA and CDR2 YSYEKL. The CDR3 has 15 residues.

The CDR3 coding sequence is TGTGCCAGCAGCTTCGACGGGCATAGCACAGATACGCAGTATTTT. Protein: CASSFDGHSTDTQYF. V usage is TRBV7-9 and J usage is TRBJ2-3; D is uncertain. V lost 3 bases, J lost 0 bases, and 10 bases lay in between. CDR1 SEHNR and CDR2 FQNEAQ come from the germline V gene (reference sequence). The CDR3 has 15 amino acids. The whole variable domain, remainder taken from reference TRBV7-9 and TRBJ2-3, is DTGVSQNPRHKITKRGQNVTFRCDPISEHNRLYWYRQTLGQGPEFLTYFQNEAQLEKSRLLSDRFSAERPKGSFSTLEIQRTEQGDSAMYLCASSFDGHSTDTQYFGPGTRLTVL.

The chain joins TRBV5-1 to TRBJ1-1; the D is unclear. V lost 4 bases and J 1 base, leaving 8 bases between the germline ends. This CDR3 comprises 13 residues. Germline V lookup: CDR1 SGHRS, CDR2 YFSETQ. The CDR3 DNA is TGCGCCAGCAGCACTCGCAGGAACACTGAAGCTTTCTTT. This sequence encodes CASSTRRNTEAFF.

The chain couples TRBV5-1 to TRBJ1-2; D not certain. Germline V lookup: CDR1 SGHRS, CDR2 YFSETQ. This CDR3 region has 12 residues. V was clipped by 6 bases and J by 3 bases, with 9 bases between them. CDR3 amino acids: CASIGPDYGYTF. CDR3 DNA: TGCGCCAGCATAGGGCCAGACTATGGCTACACCTTC. The entire variable domain, with the rest obtained from reference TRBV5-1 and TRBJ1-2, is as follows: KAGVTQTPRYLIKTRGQQVTLSCSPISGHRSVSWYQQTPGQGLQFLFEYFSETQRNKGNFPGRFSGRQFSNSRSEMNVSTLELGDSALYLCASIGPDYGYTFGSGTRLTVV.

This clone turned up a few times. The chain has TRBV6-6 and TRBJ2-2; no definite D call. This CDR3 region has 13 residues. The V end lost 0 bases, the J end lost 6 bases, and 5 bases lay between the germline ends. Germline CDR1 is MNHNY and CDR2 is SVGAGI (reference sequence). The DNA for the CDR3 is TGTGCCAGCAGTTACTCGATTTCCGGGGAGCTGTTTTTT. Residues: CASSYSISGELFF.

The chain carries TRBV30 and TRBJ2-7; D tentatively fits TRBD1 or TRBD2 (6 bases each). The V gene's germline CDR1 is GTSNPN and CDR2 SVGIG (reference sequence). There are 15 residues in the CDR3. V was pared by 6 bases and J by 2 bases, with 20 bases between. As DNA, the CDR3 is TGTGCCTGCCTGTCGCCGGGGGCCCCTACCTACGAGCAGTACTTC. Translating it yields CACLSPGAPTYEQYF.